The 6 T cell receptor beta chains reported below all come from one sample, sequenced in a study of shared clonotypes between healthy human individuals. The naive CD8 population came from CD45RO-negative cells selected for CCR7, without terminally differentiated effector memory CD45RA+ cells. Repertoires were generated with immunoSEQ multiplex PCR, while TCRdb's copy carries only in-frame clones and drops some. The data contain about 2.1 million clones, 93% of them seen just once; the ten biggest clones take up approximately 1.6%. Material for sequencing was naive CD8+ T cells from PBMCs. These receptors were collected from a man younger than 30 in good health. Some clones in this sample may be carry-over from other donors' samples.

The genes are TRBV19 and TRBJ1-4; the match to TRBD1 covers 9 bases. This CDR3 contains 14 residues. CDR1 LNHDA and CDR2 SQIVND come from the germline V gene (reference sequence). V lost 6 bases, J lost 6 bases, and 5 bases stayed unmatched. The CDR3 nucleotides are TGTGCCAGTAGCCTCAACAGGGGGCATGAAAAACTGTTTTTT. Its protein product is CASSLNRGHEKLFF.

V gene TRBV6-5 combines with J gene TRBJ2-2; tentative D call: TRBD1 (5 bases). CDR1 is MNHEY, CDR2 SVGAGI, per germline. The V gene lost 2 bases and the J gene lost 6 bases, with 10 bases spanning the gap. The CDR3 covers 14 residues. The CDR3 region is CASSYPEGAGELFF. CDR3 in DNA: TGTGCCAGCAGTTACCCGGAAGGGGCCGGGGAGCTGTTTTTT.

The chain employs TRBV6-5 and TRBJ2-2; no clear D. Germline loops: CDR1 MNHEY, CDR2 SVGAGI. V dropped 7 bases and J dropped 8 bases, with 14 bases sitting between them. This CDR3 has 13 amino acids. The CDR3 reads CASTSQVLGELFF. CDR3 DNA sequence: TGTGCCAGCACCTCTCAAGTCCTGGGGGAGCTGTTTTTT.

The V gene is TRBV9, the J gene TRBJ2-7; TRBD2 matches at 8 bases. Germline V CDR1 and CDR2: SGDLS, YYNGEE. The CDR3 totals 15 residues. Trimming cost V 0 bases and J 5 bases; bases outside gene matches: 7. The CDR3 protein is CASSVAGGPSHEQYF. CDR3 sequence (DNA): TGTGCCAGCAGCGTAGCGGGAGGGCCGTCCCACGAGCAGTACTTC.

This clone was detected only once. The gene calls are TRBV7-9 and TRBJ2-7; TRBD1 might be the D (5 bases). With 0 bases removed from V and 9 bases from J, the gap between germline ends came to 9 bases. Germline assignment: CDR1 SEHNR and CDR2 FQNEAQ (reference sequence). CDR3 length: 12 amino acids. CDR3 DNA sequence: TGTGCCAGCAGCTTAGCAGGGGCCGGGCAGTACTTC. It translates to CASSLAGAGQYF.

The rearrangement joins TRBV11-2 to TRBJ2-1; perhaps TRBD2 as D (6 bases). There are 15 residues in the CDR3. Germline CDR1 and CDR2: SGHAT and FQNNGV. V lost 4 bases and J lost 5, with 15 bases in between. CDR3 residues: CASSSRNGTHNEQFF. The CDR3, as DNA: TGTGCCAGCAGCTCGCGGAATGGGACTCACAATGAGCAGTTCTTC.